These 26 T cell receptor beta chains were all obtained from the same sample, sequenced in a study of T cell repertoires in ileal Crohn's disease. The time point: neoterminal ileum biopsy at postoperative endoscopy, about 6 months after surgery. Profiling relied on immunoSEQ multiplex PCR, and the TCRdb table lists in-frame clones only, not all of them. The sample yields over 7,500 clones, around 80% seen once. Material: ileal tissue. Every receptor here comes from an adult with Crohn's disease.

The V gene is TRBV25-1, the J gene TRBJ2-1; perhaps TRBD2 as D (6 bases). V lost 3 bases, J lost 7 bases, and 16 bases lay in between. Germline V gene lookup returns CDR1 MGHDK and CDR2 SYGVNS. This CDR3 comprises 15 residues. CDR3 sequence (DNA): TGTGCCAGCAGTGATTCTAGCGATTTGGGGAATGAGCAGTTCTTC. Its translation: CASSDSSDLGNEQFF.

The chain has TRBV5-1 and TRBJ1-3; D gene unclear. Germline V gives CDR1 SGHRS, CDR2 YFSETQ. The CDR3 extends over 15 amino acids. The V end was cut by 4 bases, the J end by 0 bases, with 11 bases between. The CDR3 region is CASSEQPVSGNTIYF. As DNA, the CDR3 is TGCGCCAGCAGCGAACAGCCCGTCTCTGGAAACACCATATATTTT.

In its sample, this clone was seen a few times. The chain employs TRBV30 and TRBJ1-5; maybe TRBD1 (5 bases). The CDR3 consists of 13 residues. V lost 2 bases and J 4 bases, leaving 9 bases between the germline ends. Germline V gene sequence: CDR1 GTSNPN, CDR2 SVGIG (reference sequence). The CDR3 sequence: CAWSRGQNQPQHF. The CDR3 DNA sequence: TGTGCCTGGAGTAGGGGCCAGAATCAGCCCCAGCATTTT.

V is TRBV4-1 and J is TRBJ2-1; 8 bases map to TRBD2. The V gene's germline CDR1 is MGHRA and CDR2 YSYEKL. The J segment lost 5 bases and the V segment lost 4 bases, leaving 4 bases of the junction unmatched. This CDR3 has 14 amino acids. The CDR3 DNA reads as TGCGCCAGCAGCCTTCATAGCGGGAACAATGAGCAGTTCTTC. As protein: CASSLHSGNNEQFF.

The J gene is TRBJ2-1, the V gene TRBV6-5; no definite D call. The CDR3 is 16 residues long. V was trimmed by 2 bases and J by 7 bases, leaving 18 bases between them. Germline CDR1 and CDR2: MNHEY and SVGAGI. This CDR3 is CASSYLPGASANEQFF. DNA of the CDR3: TGTGCCAGCAGTTACCTGCCCGGAGCGAGTGCGAATGAGCAGTTCTTC.

The CDR3 DNA follows: TGTGCCAGCAGCGACAGTTTCGACCGCTACGAGCAGTACTTC. It encodes CASSDSFDRYEQYF. The V and J genes are TRBV7-8 and TRBJ2-7, with D possibly matching TRBD1 (5 bases). V gave up 5 bases and J gave up 3 bases, with 14 bases separating them. The germline CDR1 and CDR2 sequences are SGHVS and FQNEAQ. This CDR3 is 14 amino acids long.

About this clone: The same CDR3 also results from other DNA sequences found in this sample. In nucleotides, the CDR3 is TGTGCCAGCACCTACGGGGGGTACCAAGAGACCCAGTACTTC. It is translated as CASTYGGYQETQYF. The chain couples TRBV7-2 to TRBJ2-5, with 7 positions matching TRBD2. This CDR3 contains 14 residues. J lost 0 bases, V lost 7 bases, and 5 bases had no gene match. Per germline, CDR1 SGHTA and CDR2 FQGNSA.

The genes are TRBV7-2 and TRBJ1-1; TRBD1 aligns across 7 bases. Looked up from germline, CDR1 is SGHTA and CDR2 is FQGNSA. Trimming at V came to 4 bases and at J to 6 bases, leaving 5 bases not matched to a gene. CDR3 length: 13 amino acids. Here the CDR3 DNA reads TGTGCCAGCAGCTCAAACAGGGGAGCTGAAGCTTTCTTT. Translation: CASSSNRGAEAFF.

This clone has just one count. V and J are TRBV6-1 and TRBJ2-5, with TRBD2 identical over 11 bases. Trimming removed 11 bases from V and 5 bases from J; junction bases left unmatched: 10. The germline gives CDR1 MNHNS, CDR2 SASEGT. The CDR3 is 14 residues long. The CDR3 coding sequence is TGTGCCGGAGTAGCGGGGGGGCCCCGGGAGACCCAGTACTTC. This gives the protein CAGVAGGPRETQYF.

The chain employs TRBV18 and TRBJ2-7; D remains unclear. V lost 8 bases and J 3 bases, leaving 8 bases between the germline ends. The CDR3 runs 11 residues. CDR1 is KGHSH, CDR2 LQKENI, per germline. The DNA of the CDR3 is TGTGCCAGCCGAGGATTCTACGAGCAGTACTTC. The encoded protein is CASRGFYEQYF.

This chain uses TRBV19 with TRBJ1-1; 9 bases agree with TRBD1. There are 15 residues in the CDR3. V shed 5 bases, J shed 5 bases, and the junction held 9 bases outside the gene matches. Germline V gene sequence: CDR1 LNHDA, CDR2 SQIVND (reference sequence). CDR3 protein: CASSPRTGETTEAFF. The CDR3 bases are TGTGCCAGTAGTCCCCGGACAGGGGAGACTACTGAAGCTTTCTTT. Together with reference TRBV19 and TRBJ1-1, the CDR3 gives the full variable domain: DGGITQSPKYLFRKEGQNVTLSCEQNLNHDAMYWYRQDPGQGLRLIYYSQIVNDFQKGDIAEGYSVSREKKESFPLTVTSAQKNPTAFYLCASSPRTGETTEAFFGQGTRLTVV.

Only a few counts were recorded for this clone. V is TRBV10-3 and J is TRBJ2-1; 7 nucleotides align to TRBD2. There are 14 residues in the CDR3. Looked up from germline, CDR1 is ENHRY and CDR2 is SYGVKD. J lost 7 bases, V lost 6 bases, and 9 bases had no gene match. The DNA of the CDR3 is TGTGCCATCAGCGCGGGGGTGGTTAGGAATGAGCAGTTCTTC. It codes for CAISAGVVRNEQFF.

Notes on this clone: Its ends do not fully match the called genes, so a read error is possible. The chain employs TRBV7-2 and TRBJ2-2; D unresolved. CDR1 and CDR2 (germline): SGHTA, FQGNSA. The CDR3 contains 12 residues. In DNA, the CDR3 is TGTGCCGTGGGCCCGAAAACCGGGGAGCTGTTTTTT. Translation: CAVGPKTGELFF.

The chain is built from TRBV7-9 and TRBJ2-7, with 9 bases fitting TRBD2. V lost 1 base and J lost 9; bases outside the gene matches: 7. The CDR3 sequence is 14 residues long. Per germline, CDR1 SEHNR and CDR2 FQNEAQ (reference sequence). CDR3: CASSLVAGGQGQYF. The CDR3 nucleotides read TGTGCCAGCAGCTTAGTTGCGGGAGGGCAAGGGCAGTACTTC.

V and J are TRBV6-5 and TRBJ2-3, with TRBD2 matching over 8 bases. Germline CDR1 is MNHEY and CDR2 is SVGAGI. The CDR3 is 15 residues long. V was clipped by 4 bases and J by 2 bases; unmatched bases: 5. DNA of the CDR3: TGTGCCAGCAGTTCCCGGGGGGGCCCCACAGATACGCAGTATTTT. Its translation is CASSSRGGPTDTQYF.

J is TRBJ2-7 and V is TRBV27; D gene uncertain. The CDR3 is 14 amino acids. CDR1 and CDR2 (germline): MNHEY, SMNVEV (reference sequence). With 0 bases removed from V and 3 bases from J, the gap between germline ends came to 9 bases. CDR3 DNA sequence: TGTGCCAGCAGTTTATCGAAATCCGGCTACGAGCAGTACTTC. Translated, it gives CASSLSKSGYEQYF.

The chain couples TRBV7-9 to TRBJ2-1; the match to TRBD2 covers 9 bases. This CDR3 region has 13 residues. Germline V lookup: CDR1 SEHNR, CDR2 FQNEAQ (reference sequence). Unmatched junction bases numbered 3, after V lost 8 bases and J lost 4 bases. CDR3 DNA sequence: TGTGCCAGCCTGACTAGCGGATACAATGAGCAGTTCTTC. Translation gives CASLTSGYNEQFF.

V gene TRBV27 combines with J gene TRBJ1-5, with unresolved D. The CDR3 is made up of 13 amino acids. Trimming removed 8 bases at V and 3 bases at J, with 11 bases between. The germline V gene has CDR1 MNHEY and CDR2 SMNVEV (reference sequence). In DNA form, the CDR3 reads TGTGCCAGCCAAGAACAGATCAATCAGCCCCAGCATTTT. Protein: CASQEQINQPQHF.

The chain links TRBV7-2 to TRBJ2-1; 13 nucleotides line up with TRBD2. The germline V gene encodes CDR1 SGHTA and CDR2 FQGNSA. This CDR3 spans 16 amino acids. Losses at the gene ends were 0 bases for V and 10 bases for J; bases not matched to a gene: 6. For the CDR3, the DNA is TGTGCCAGCAGCTTAGCATCCGGGACTAGCGGGGCCGAGCAGTTCTTC. Encoded protein: CASSLASGTSGAEQFF.

The gene calls are TRBV28 and TRBJ1-1; D remains unclear. Per germline, CDR1 MDHEN and CDR2 SYDVKM. The CDR3 contains 13 residues. V was cut by 3 bases and J by 5 bases, with 10 bases left in between. Here the CDR3 DNA reads TGTGCCAGCAGTTTCACGGAGCGTACTGAAGCTTTCTTT. Translation gives CASSFTERTEAFF.

This clone has just one count. The chain carries TRBV9 and TRBJ1-2; 8 bases align to TRBD1. This CDR3 is 13 amino acids long. V was pared by 3 bases and J by 5 bases, with 3 bases of the junction left unmatched. Germline-derived CDR1 and CDR2 are SGDLS and YYNGEE. The CDR3 nucleotides are TGTGCCAGCAGCGACGGGACAGGTTATGGCTACACCTTC. Protein product: CASSDGTGYGYTF.

The chain is built from TRBV30 and TRBJ1-4; TRBD1 matches 8 bases. Germline CDR1 is GTSNPN and CDR2 is SVGIG (reference sequence). J was trimmed by 5 bases and V by 0 bases; bases with no gene match: 5. The CDR3 spans 15 residues. In DNA form, the CDR3 reads TGTGCCTGGAGTGTACAACGGACAGGGAATGAAAAACTGTTTTTT. It translates to CAWSVQRTGNEKLFF.

The chain uses TRBV20-1 and TRBJ2-7, with TRBD2 as a possible D gene (5 bases). The CDR3 is made up of 11 amino acids. Germline values: CDR1 DFQATT, CDR2 SNEGSKA (reference sequence). V lost 7 bases, J lost 3 bases, and 10 bases lay in between. The CDR3 DNA is TGCAGTGGTGGGAGAGACTACGAGCAGTACTTC. This encodes CSGGRDYEQYF.

The chain has TRBV5-5 and TRBJ1-1, with D unresolved. This CDR3 is 14 amino acids long. The V end was cut by 4 bases, the J end by 5 bases, with 15 bases between. Germline loops: CDR1 SGHKS, CDR2 YYEKEE (reference sequence). CDR3 in amino acids: CASSAQFFGTEAFF. CDR3 DNA: TGTGCCAGCAGCGCACAGTTTTTTGGGACTGAAGCTTTCTTT.

The chain combines TRBV7-8 with TRBJ1-3; unclear D gene. V lost 7 bases to trimming and J lost 0 bases, with 16 bases between them. Germline V gene data show CDR1 as SGHVS and CDR2 as FQNEAQ. There are 16 residues in the CDR3. CDR3 nucleotides: TGTGCCAGCACAATTCTGGGCAGGAACTCTGGAAACACCATATATTTT. Translation gives CASTILGRNSGNTIYF. The entire variable domain, with the rest obtained from reference TRBV7-8 and TRBJ1-3, is as follows: GAGVSQSPRYKVAKRGQDVALRCDPISGHVSLFWYQQALGQGPEFLTYFQNEAQLDKSGLPSDRFFAERPEGSVSTLKIQRTQQEDSAVYLCASTILGRNSGNTIYFGEGSWLTVV.

The chain uses TRBV7-8 and TRBJ2-7; 10 nucleotides line up with TRBD1. The V segment lost 4 bases and the J segment 2 bases; nucleotides outside the gene matches: 8. The CDR3 totals 16 residues. Germline V gene data show CDR1 as SGHVS and CDR2 as FQNEAQ. CDR3 sequence: CASSSRQGAATYEQYF. For the CDR3, the DNA is TGTGCCAGCAGCTCCCGACAGGGGGCCGCTACCTACGAGCAGTACTTC.